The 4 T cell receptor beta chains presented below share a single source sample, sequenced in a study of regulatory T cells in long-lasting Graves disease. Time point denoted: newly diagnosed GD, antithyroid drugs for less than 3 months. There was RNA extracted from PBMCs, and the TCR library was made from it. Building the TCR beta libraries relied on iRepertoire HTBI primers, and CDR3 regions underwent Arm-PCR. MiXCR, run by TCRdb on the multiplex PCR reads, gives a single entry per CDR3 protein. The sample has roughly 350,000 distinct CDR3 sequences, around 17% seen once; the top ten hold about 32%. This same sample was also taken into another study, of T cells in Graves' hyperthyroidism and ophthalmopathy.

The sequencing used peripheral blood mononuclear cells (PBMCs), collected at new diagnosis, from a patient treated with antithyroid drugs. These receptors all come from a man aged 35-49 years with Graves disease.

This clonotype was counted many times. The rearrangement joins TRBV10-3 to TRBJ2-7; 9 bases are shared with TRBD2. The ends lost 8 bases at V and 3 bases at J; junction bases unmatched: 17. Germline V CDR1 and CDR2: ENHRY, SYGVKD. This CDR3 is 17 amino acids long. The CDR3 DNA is TGTGCCATCGGAGGTCGTGGGCTAGCGGGACAAAACTACGAGCAGTACTTC. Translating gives CAIGGRGLAGQNYEQYF.

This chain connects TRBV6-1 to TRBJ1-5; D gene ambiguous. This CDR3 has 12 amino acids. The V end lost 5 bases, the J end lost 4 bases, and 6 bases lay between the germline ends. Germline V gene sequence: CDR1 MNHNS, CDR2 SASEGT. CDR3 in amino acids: CASSTPNQPQHF. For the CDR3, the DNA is TGTGCCAGCAGTACCCCTAATCAGCCCCAGCATTTT.

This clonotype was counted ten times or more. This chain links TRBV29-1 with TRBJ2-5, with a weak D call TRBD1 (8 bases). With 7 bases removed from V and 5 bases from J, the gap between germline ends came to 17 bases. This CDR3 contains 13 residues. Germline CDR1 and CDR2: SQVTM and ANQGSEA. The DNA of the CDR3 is TGCAGCGCCGACAGGGGAGGGGGGGAGACCCAGTACTTC. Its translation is CSADRGGGETQYF. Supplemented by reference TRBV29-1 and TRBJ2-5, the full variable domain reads SAVISQKPSRDICQRGTSLTIQCQVDSQVTMMFWYRQQPGQSLTLIATANQGSEATYESGFVIDKFPISRPNLTFSTLTVSNMSPEDSSIYLCSADRGGGETQYFGPGTRLLVL.

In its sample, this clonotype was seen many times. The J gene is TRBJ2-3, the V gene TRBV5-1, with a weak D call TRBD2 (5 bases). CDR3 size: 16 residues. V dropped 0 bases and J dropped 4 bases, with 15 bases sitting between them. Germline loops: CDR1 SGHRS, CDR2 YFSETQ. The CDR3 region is CASSLDRRTRPDTQYF. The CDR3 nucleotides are TGCGCCAGCAGCTTGGATAGAAGGACTCGACCAGATACGCAGTATTTT.